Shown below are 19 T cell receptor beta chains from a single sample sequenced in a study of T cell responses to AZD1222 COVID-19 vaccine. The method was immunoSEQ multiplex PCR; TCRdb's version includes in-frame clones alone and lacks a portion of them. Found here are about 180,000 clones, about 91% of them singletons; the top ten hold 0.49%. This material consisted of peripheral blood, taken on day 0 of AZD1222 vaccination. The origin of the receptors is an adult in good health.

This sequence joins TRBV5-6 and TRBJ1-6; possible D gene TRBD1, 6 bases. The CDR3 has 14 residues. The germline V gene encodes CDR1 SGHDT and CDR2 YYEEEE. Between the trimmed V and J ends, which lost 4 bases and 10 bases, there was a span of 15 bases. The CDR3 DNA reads TGTGCCAGCAGCCTGGGGGCAGGGACATCACCCCTCCACTTT. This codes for CASSLGAGTSPLHF.

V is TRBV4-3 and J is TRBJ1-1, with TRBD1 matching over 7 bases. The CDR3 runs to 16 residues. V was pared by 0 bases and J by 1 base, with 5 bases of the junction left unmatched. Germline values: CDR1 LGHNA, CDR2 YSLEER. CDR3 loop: CASSQDLRTGNTEAFF. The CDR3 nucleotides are TGCGCCAGCAGCCAAGATCTTCGGACAGGGAACACTGAAGCTTTCTTT.

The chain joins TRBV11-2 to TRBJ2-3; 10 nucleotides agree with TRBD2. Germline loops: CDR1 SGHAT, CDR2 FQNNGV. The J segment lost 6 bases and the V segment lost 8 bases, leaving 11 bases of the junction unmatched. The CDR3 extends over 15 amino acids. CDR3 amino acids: CASRDSGRAADTQYF. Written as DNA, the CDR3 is TGTGCCAGCCGGGACAGCGGGAGGGCCGCGGATACGCAGTATTTT.

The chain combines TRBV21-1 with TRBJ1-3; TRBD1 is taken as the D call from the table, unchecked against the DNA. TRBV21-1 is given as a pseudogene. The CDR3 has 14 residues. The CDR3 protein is CASSRTGQGNTIYF. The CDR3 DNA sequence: TGTGCCAGCAGCCGGACAGGGCAAGGAAACACCATATATTTT.

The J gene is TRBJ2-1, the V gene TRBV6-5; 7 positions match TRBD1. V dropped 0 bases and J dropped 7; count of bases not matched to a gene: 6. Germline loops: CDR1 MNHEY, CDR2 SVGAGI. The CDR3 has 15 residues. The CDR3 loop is CASSYSGGAQNEQFF. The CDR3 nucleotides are TGTGCCAGCAGTTACTCAGGGGGCGCCCAAAATGAGCAGTTCTTC.

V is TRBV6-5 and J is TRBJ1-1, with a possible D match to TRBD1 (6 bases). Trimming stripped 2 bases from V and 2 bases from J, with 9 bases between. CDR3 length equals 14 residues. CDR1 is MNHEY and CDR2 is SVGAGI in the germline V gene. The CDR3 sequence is CASSYGTLNTEAFF. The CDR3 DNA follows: TGTGCCAGCAGTTACGGGACACTAAACACTGAAGCTTTCTTT.

CDR3 bases: TGTGCCAGCAGCGTATCGGGGACTAGCGGGTACGAGCAGTACTTC. Amino acid sequence: CASSVSGTSGYEQYF. The chain couples TRBV9 to TRBJ2-7, with 12 nucleotides matching TRBD2. The junction had 3 bases not matched to a gene; V was cut back by 1 base and J by 4 bases. Per the germline V gene, CDR1 is SGDLS and CDR2 is YYNGEE. This CDR3 spans 15 amino acids.

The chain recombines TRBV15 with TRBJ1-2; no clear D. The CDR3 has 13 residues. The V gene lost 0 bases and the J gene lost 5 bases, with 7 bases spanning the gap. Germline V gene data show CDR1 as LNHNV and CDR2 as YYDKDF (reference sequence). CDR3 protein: CATSRDPVYGYTF. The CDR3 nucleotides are TGTGCCACCAGCAGAGATCCGGTGTATGGCTACACCTTC.

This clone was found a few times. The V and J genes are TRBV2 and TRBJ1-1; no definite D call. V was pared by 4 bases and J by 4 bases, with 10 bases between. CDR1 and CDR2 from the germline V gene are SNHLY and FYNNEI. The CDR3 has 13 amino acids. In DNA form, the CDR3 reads TGTGCCAGCAGTGGGGGTAGAAGCACTGAAGCTTTCTTT. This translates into CASSGGRSTEAFF.

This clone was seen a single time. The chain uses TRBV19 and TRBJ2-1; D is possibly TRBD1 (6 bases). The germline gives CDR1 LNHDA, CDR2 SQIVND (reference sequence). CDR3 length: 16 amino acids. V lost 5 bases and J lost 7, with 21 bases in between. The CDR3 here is CASSALQDRSWNEQFF. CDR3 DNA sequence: TGTGCCAGTAGTGCCCTTCAAGACAGGAGTTGGAATGAGCAGTTCTTC.

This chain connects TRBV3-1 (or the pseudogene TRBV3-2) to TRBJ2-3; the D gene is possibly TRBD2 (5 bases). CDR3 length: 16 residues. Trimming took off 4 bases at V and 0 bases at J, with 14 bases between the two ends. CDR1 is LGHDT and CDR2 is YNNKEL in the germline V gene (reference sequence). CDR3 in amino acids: CASSPMSGFSTDTQYF. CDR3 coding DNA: TGTGCCAGCAGCCCTATGTCGGGGTTTAGCACAGATACGCAGTATTTT.

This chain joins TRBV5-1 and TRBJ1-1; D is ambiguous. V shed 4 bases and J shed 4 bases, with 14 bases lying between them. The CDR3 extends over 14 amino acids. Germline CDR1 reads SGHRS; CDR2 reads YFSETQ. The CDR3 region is CASSRDDPGTEAFF. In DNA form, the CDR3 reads TGCGCCAGCAGCAGAGACGACCCGGGCACTGAAGCTTTCTTT.

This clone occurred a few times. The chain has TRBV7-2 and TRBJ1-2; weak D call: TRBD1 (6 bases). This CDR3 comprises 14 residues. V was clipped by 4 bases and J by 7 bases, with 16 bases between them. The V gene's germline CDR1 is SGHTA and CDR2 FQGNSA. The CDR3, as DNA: TGTGCCAGCAGCTCCCTCCCACAGGGTGGTGGCTACACCTTC. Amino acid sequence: CASSSLPQGGGYTF.

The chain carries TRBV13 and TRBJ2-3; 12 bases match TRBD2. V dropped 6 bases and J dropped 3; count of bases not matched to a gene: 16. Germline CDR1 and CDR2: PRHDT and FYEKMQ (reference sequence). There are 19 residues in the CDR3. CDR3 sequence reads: CASSPDSLAGGLLTDTQYF. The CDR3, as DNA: TGTGCCAGCAGTCCGGACTCACTAGCGGGGGGACTCCTTACAGATACGCAGTATTTT. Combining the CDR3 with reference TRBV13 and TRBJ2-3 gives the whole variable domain AAGVIQSPRHLIKEKRETATLKCYPIPRHDTVYWYQQGPGQDPQFLISFYEKMQSDKGSIPDRFSAQQFSDYHSELNMSSLELGDSALYFCASSPDSLAGGLLTDTQYFGPGTRLTVL.

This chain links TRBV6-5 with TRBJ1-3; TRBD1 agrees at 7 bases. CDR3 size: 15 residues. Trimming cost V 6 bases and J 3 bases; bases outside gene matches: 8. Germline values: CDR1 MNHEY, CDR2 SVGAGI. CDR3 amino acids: CASRFDRAGGNTIYF. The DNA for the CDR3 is TGTGCCAGCAGGTTCGACAGGGCGGGTGGAAACACCATATATTTT.

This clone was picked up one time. CDR3: CASSLNLRQGFRENTEAFF. The CDR3 DNA is TGTGCCAGCAGCTTAAACCTTCGACAGGGTTTTAGGGAGAACACTGAAGCTTTCTTT. This chain connects TRBV7-9 to TRBJ1-1, with 7 nucleotides matching TRBD1. Germline trimming cut 2 bases from V and 1 base from J; bases unmatched to any gene: 16. CDR3 length equals 19 residues. Germline CDR1 SEHNR, CDR2 FQNEAQ (reference sequence).

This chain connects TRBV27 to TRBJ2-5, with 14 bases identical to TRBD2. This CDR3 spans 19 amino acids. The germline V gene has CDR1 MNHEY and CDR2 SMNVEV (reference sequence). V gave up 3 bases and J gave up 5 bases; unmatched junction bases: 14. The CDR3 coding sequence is TGTGCCAGCAGTTTGTATCGGACTAGCGGGAGGATGGGCGCGGAGACCCAGTACTTC. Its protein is CASSLYRTSGRMGAETQYF.

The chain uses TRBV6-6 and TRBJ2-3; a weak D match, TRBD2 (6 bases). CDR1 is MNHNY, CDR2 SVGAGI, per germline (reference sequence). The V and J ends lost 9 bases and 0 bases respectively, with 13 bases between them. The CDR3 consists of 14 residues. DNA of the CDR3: TGTGCCAGTTCCCCGGGACTGAGCACAGATACGCAGTATTTT. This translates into CASSPGLSTDTQYF.

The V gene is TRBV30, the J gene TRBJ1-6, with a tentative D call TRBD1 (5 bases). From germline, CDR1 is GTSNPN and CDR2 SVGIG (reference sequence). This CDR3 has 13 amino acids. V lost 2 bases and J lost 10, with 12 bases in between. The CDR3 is CAWSPPGISPLHF. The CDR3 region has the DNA TGTGCCTGGAGTCCGCCAGGGATCTCACCCCTCCACTTT.